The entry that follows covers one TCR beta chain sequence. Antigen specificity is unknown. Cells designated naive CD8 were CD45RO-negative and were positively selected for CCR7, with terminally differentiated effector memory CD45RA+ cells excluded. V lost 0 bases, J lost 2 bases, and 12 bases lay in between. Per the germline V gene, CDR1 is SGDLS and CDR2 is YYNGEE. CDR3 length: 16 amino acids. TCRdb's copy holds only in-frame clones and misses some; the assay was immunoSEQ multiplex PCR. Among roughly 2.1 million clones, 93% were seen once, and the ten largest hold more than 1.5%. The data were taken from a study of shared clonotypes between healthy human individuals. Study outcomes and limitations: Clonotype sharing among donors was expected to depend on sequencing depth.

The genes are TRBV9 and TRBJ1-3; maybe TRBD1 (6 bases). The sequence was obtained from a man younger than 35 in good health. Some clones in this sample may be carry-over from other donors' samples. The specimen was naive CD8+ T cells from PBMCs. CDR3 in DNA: TGTGCCAGCAGCGTAGGTGGAGGGGGAACTGGAAACACCATATATTTT. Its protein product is CASSVGGGGTGNTIYF.